This T cell receptor beta chain was captured by sequencing in a study of T-cell memory formation after mild COVID-19. As concerns this clonotype: Its cognate antigen is unknown.

J gave up 6 bases and V 0 bases, and 6 bases lay outside the gene matches. Germline-derived CDR1 and CDR2 are LGHNA and YSLEER. This CDR3 has 16 residues. In TCRdb, the 5' RACE reads were re-called with MiXCR into one record per CDR3 protein. This table holds roughly 300,000 distinct CDR3 sequences, around 16% found once. The study, taken as a whole, reports: Contracting clones localized mainly to CM and EM when CD4+ and mainly to EMRA when CD8+.

This rearrangement joins TRBV4-3 to TRBJ2-1; 9 bases fit TRBD1. The sequenced sample was PBMCs or a T cell subset sorted from them (not recorded which). The sequence derives from a man between 18 and 29 years old who had mild COVID-19 (a few samples of this study predate the infection). Cell type and time point are not known. CDR3 residues: CASSQEGRTGANEQFF. The CDR3 nucleotides read TGCGCCAGCAGCCAAGAAGGTAGGACAGGGGCCAATGAGCAGTTCTTC.